The TCR beta chain described here comes from a study of blood T cell repertoires in COVID-19. TCRdb's copy holds only in-frame clones and misses some; the assay was immunoSEQ multiplex PCR. The sample carries over 150,000 clones, approximately 94% recorded once. CDR1 is SGHKS, CDR2 YYEKEE, per germline (reference sequence). The CDR3 covers 16 residues. The junction had 10 bases not matched to a gene; V was cut back by 6 bases and J by 1 base. The clonotype comes from a man younger than 40 with COVID-19, enrolled during active disease. Sequenced: peripheral blood. The V gene is TRBV5-5, the J gene TRBJ2-7; 10 bases line up with TRBD2. The CDR3 reads CASTFEGTSVSYEQYF. CDR3 nucleotide sequence: TGTGCCAGCACCTTCGAAGGGACTAGCGTATCCTACGAGCAGTACTTC.